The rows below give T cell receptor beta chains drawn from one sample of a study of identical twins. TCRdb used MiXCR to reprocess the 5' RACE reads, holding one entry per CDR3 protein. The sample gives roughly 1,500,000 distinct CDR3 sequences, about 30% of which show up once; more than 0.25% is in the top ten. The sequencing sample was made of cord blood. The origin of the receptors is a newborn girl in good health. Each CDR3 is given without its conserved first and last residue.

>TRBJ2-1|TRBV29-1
SVAGQGAYEQF
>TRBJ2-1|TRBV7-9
ASSLHKLGSSYNEQF
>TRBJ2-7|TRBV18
ASSPGLGSDEQY
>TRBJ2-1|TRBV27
ASSLFRAGPQYYNEQF
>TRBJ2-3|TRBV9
ASSDRLAGRVGTDTQY
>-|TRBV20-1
SARGRLAGAEYEQY
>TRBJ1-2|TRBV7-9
ASSFWDPPGYGYT
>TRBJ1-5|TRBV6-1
ASSETPSNQPQH
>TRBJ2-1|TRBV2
ASRMVQSTYNEQF
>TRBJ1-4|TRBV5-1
ASSKGSATNEKLF
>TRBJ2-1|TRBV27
ASSVLAYNEQF
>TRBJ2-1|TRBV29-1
SVEDRRPRSGYNEQF
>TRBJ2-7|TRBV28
ASSLQGGPYEQY
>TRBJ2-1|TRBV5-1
ASSVGLAGSIYNEQF
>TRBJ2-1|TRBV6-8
ASSEDEQF
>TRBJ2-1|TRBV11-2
ASSASVAEYNEQF
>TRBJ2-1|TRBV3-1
ASSQGSAGGLVGGQF
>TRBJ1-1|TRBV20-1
SARWDRNTEAF
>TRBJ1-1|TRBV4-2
ASSQRSWETVNTEAF
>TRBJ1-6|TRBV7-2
ASSLEAGNSPLH
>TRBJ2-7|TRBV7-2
ASSFRQGTFFNYEQY
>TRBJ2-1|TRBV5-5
ASSLGTGISSYNEQF
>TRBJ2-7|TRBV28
ASSSPPGTGFSEQY
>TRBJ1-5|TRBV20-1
SARTQVWFGNQPQH
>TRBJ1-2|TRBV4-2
ASSQETRENYGHT
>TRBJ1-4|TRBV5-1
ASSSDSSNEKLF
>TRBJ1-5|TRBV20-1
SANNRANQPQH
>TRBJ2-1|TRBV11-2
ASSLMGSGGANEQF
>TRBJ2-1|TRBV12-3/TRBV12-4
ASSSLLPGHEQF